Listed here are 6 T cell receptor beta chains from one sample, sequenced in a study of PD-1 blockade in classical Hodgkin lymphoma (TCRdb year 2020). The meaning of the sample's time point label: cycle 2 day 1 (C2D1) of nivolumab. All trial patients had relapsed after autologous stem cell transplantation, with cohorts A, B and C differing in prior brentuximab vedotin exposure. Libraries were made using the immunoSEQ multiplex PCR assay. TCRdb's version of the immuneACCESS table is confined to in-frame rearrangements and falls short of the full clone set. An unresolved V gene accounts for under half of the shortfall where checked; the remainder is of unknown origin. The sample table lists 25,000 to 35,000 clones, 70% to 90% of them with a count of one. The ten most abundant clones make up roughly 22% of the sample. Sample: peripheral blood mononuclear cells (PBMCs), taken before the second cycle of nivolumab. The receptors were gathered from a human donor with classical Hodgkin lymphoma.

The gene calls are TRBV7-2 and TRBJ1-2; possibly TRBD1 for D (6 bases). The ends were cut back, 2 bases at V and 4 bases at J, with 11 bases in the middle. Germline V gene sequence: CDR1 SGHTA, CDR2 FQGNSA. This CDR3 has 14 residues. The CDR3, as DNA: TGTGCCAGCAGCTTATTGGGGGCTAGCTATGGCTACACCTTC. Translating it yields CASSLLGASYGYTF.

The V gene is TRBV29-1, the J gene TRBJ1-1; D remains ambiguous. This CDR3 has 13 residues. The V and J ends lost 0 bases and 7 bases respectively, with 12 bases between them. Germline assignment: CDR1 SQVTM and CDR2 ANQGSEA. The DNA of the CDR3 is TGCAGCGTTGAAGATGTGGTGGGAGGTGAAGCTTTCTTT. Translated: CSVEDVVGGEAFF.

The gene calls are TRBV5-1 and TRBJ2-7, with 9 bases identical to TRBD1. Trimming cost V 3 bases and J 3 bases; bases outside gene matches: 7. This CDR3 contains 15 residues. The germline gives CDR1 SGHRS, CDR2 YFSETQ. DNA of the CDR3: TGCGCCAGCAGCTCCGGGACAGGGTTCTTCTACGAGCAGTACTTC. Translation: CASSSGTGFFYEQYF.

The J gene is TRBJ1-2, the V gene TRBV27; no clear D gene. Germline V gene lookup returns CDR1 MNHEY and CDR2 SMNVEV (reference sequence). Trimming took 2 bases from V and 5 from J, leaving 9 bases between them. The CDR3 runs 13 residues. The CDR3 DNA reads TGTGCCAGCAGTTTACGTGGTTCTTATGGCTACACCTTC. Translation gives CASSLRGSYGYTF.

The CDR3 protein is CASSLAGGYNEQFF. The CDR3 nucleotides read TGTGCCAGCAGCTTAGCGGGGGGGTACAATGAGCAGTTCTTC. The chain links TRBV7-9 to TRBJ2-1; 7 bases map to TRBD2. J gave up 4 bases and V 0 bases, and 0 bases lay outside the gene matches. The CDR3 length is 14 residues. The germline CDR1 and CDR2 sequences are SEHNR and FQNEAQ (reference sequence).

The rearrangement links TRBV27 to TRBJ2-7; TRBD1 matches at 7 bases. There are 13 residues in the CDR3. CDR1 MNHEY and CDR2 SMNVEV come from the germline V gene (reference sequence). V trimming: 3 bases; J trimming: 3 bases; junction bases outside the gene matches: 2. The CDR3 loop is CASSFGTVYEQYF. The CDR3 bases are TGTGCCAGCAGTTTCGGGACAGTCTACGAGCAGTACTTC.